A single T cell receptor (beta chain) is shown here with its context. The data stem from a study of blood T cell repertoires in COVID-19. Study-level information: Acute and convalescent COVID-19 samples came from the United States, Italy and Spain. Sources were T cells, B-cell-depleted T cells, or PBMCs; the material itself was cDNA or gDNA.

As processed by the authors: Amplified reference gene primers provided the basis for estimating nucleated cell counts. Profiling relied on immunoSEQ multiplex PCR, and the TCRdb table lists in-frame clones only, not all of them. V, J and clone size are those of that table, while D and trimming were read from the DNA. This sample has about 88,000 clones, with 80% to 90% found just once. The CDR3 contains 13 residues. The junction had 5 bases not matched to a gene; V was cut back by 11 bases and J by 3 bases. The V gene's germline CDR1 is LNHDA and CDR2 SQIVND (reference sequence). The rearrangement uses TRBV19 and TRBJ1-4; 8 bases align to TRBD1. The sequenced material came from peripheral blood. This receptor was identified in an elderly man with acute or convalescent COVID-19. CDR3 protein: CACRGPANEKLFF. The DNA of the CDR3 is TGTGCCTGCAGGGGGCCGGCTAATGAAAAACTGTTTTTT.